What follows are 11 T cell receptor beta chains derived from one specimen sequenced in a study of blood T cell repertoires in COVID-19. Libraries were prepared by immunoSEQ multiplex PCR; TCRdb keeps only in-frame clonotypes and omits some of them. The data contain about 100,000 clones, 65% to 85% of them seen just once; the ten biggest clones take up 4% to 5.5%. Sequencing was performed on peripheral blood. These receptors were collected from a man aged 55 to 70 with acute or convalescent COVID-19.

In DNA, the CDR3 is TGCGCCAGCAGTGAGGGACTAGCGGTCATCGGAGAGACCCAGTACTTC. Translating it yields CASSEGLAVIGETQYF. The V and J genes are TRBV10-1 and TRBJ2-5, with 10 bases matching TRBD2. Unmatched junction bases numbered 7, after V lost 2 bases and J lost 4 bases. Germline-derived CDR1 and CDR2 are WNHNN and SYGVQD (reference sequence). The CDR3 loop spans 16 amino acids.

The chain employs TRBV5-1 and TRBJ2-1, with 10 bases that match TRBD1. This CDR3 has 15 amino acids. V shed 0 bases, J shed 7 bases, and the junction held 4 bases outside the gene matches. Germline V gene data show CDR1 as SGHRS and CDR2 as YFSETQ. CDR3 region: CASSLVGTGANEQFF. In nucleotides, the CDR3 is TGCGCCAGCAGCTTGGTTGGGACAGGGGCGAATGAGCAGTTCTTC.

The chain employs TRBV19 and TRBJ2-7, with 10 bases that match TRBD1. Germline V gives CDR1 LNHDA, CDR2 SQIVND (reference sequence). Trimming removed 3 bases from V and 2 bases from J; junction bases left unmatched: 4. This CDR3 spans 15 amino acids. CDR3 sequence reads: CASSILGTGAYEQYF. The CDR3 bases are TGTGCCAGTAGTATTCTAGGGACAGGGGCCTACGAGCAGTACTTC.

The genes are TRBV7-9 and TRBJ2-1; weak D call: TRBD1 (6 bases). The V gene's germline CDR1 is SEHNR and CDR2 FQNEAQ (reference sequence). V was shortened by 2 bases and J by 5 bases, with 13 bases between the two germline ends. The CDR3 sequence is 15 residues long. CDR3 in DNA: TGTGCCAGCAGCTTATTGGCAGGGACAAACAATGAGCAGTTCTTC. Protein sequence: CASSLLAGTNNEQFF.

The V gene is TRBV6-5, the J gene TRBJ1-3, with 11 bases aligning to TRBD1. CDR3 length: 15 residues. J gave up 3 bases and V 6 bases, and 4 bases lay outside the gene matches. CDR1 is MNHEY, CDR2 SVGAGI, per germline. The CDR3 region is CASRGQGAFGNTIYF. The CDR3 bases are TGTGCCAGCAGAGGACAGGGGGCTTTTGGAAACACCATATATTTT.

This chain connects TRBV19 to TRBJ1-2; D possibly corresponds to TRBD1 (6 bases). This CDR3 comprises 14 residues. Trimming shortened V by 6 bases and J by 8 bases, and 19 bases separated the two germline ends. The germline gives CDR1 LNHDA, CDR2 SQIVND (reference sequence). The CDR3 sequence is CASSHRDRAGGYTF. The DNA of the CDR3 is TGTGCCAGTAGCCACAGGGATAGAGCCGGCGGCTACACCTTC.

The V call is TRBV4-3, the J call TRBJ1-1; tentatively, D is TRBD1 (6 bases). This CDR3 is built from 16 residues. The germline V gene has CDR1 LGHNA and CDR2 YSLEER. The V and J ends lost 1 base and 0 bases respectively, with 12 bases between them. The chain's CDR3 is CASSQVDRIMNTEAFF. CDR3 nucleotide sequence: TGCGCCAGCAGCCAAGTAGACAGGATTATGAACACTGAAGCTTTCTTT.

There are a few counts of this clone. The chain is built from TRBV27 and TRBJ2-1, with 8 bases identical to TRBD2. CDR1 is MNHEY and CDR2 is SMNVEV in the germline V gene (reference sequence). Germline trimming cut 3 bases from V and 0 bases from J; bases unmatched to any gene: 19. The length of the CDR3 is 21 residues. CDR3 sequence reads: CASSFRIAGHNPKSSYNEQFF. CDR3 coding DNA: TGTGCCAGCAGTTTTCGCATAGCGGGACATAACCCTAAAAGCTCCTACAATGAGCAGTTCTTC.

The chain employs TRBV19 and TRBJ2-3; the D is unclear. CDR3 size: 13 residues. CDR1 and CDR2 from the germline V gene are LNHDA and SQIVND (reference sequence). Trimming took 8 bases from V and 3 from J, leaving 12 bases between them. The CDR3 coding sequence is TGTGCCAGTTTGGGCTTTGCAACAGATACGCAGTATTTT. Residues: CASLGFATDTQYF. The whole variable domain, filled in from reference TRBV19 and TRBJ2-3, reads DGGITQSPKYLFRKEGQNVTLSCEQNLNHDAMYWYRQDPGQGLRLIYYSQIVNDFQKGDIAEGYSVSREKKESFPLTVTSAQKNPTAFYLCASLGFATDTQYFGPGTRLTVL.

The V gene is TRBV7-8, the J gene TRBJ2-3; 10 positions match TRBD2. Trimming at V came to 0 bases and at J to 2 bases, leaving 2 bases not matched to a gene. Germline V lookup: CDR1 SGHVS, CDR2 FQNEAQ. The CDR3 totals 16 residues. This chain's CDR3 is CASSLASGGTTDTQYF. The CDR3 nucleotides are TGTGCCAGCAGCTTAGCTAGCGGGGGGACCACAGATACGCAGTATTTT.

The DNA of the CDR3 is TGTGCCAGCTCACCACCGAAGGGGGCCAGGCCACAAGAGACCCAGTACTTC. Its protein product is CASSPPKGARPQETQYF. The rearrangement uses TRBV18 and TRBJ2-5; 7 bases are shared with TRBD1. Germline values: CDR1 KGHSH, CDR2 LQKENI. Trimming cost V 0 bases and J 2 bases; bases outside gene matches: 9. CDR3 length equals 17 residues.